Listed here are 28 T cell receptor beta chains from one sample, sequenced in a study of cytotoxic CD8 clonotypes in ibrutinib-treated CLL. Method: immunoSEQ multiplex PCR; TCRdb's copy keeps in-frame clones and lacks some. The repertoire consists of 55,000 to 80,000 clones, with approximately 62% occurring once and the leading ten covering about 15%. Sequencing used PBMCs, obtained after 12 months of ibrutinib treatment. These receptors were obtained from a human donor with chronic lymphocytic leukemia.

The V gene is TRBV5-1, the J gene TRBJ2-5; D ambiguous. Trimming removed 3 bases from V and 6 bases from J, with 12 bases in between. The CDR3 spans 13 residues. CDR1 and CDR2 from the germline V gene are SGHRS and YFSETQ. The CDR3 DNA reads TGCGCCAGCAGCTCGGGCGGTTTAAAGACCCAGTACTTC. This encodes CASSSGGLKTQYF.

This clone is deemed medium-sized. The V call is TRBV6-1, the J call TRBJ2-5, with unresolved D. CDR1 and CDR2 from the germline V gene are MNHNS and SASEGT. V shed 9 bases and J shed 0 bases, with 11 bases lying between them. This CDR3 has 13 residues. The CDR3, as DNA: TGTGCCAGTCCCTCCCCGGACCAAGAGACCCAGTACTTC. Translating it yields CASPSPDQETQYF.

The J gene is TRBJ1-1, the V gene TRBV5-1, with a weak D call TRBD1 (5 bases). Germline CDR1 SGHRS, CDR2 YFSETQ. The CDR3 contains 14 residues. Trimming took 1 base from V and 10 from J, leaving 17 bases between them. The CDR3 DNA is TGCGCCAGCAGCTTGAGGCAGGGTCTCCGGGGAGCTTTCTTT. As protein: CASSLRQGLRGAFF.

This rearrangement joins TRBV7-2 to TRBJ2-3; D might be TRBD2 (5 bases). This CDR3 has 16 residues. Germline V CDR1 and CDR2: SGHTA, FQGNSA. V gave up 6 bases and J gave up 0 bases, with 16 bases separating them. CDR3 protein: CASRPPGSASTDTQYF. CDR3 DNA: TGTGCCAGCAGACCACCGGGGTCGGCGAGCACAGATACGCAGTATTTT.

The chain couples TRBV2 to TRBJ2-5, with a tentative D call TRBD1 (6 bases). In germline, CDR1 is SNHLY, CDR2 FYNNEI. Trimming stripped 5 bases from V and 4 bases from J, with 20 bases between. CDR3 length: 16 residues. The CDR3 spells CASSLQGSLVGETQYF. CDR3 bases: TGTGCCAGCAGTTTACAGGGTAGTCTGGTTGGAGAGACCCAGTACTTC.

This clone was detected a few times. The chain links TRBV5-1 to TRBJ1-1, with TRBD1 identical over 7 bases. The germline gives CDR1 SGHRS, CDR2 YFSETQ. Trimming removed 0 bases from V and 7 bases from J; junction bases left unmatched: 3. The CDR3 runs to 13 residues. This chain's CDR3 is CASSLVGGFEAFF. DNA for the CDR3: TGCGCCAGCAGCTTGGTAGGGGGCTTTGAAGCTTTCTTT.

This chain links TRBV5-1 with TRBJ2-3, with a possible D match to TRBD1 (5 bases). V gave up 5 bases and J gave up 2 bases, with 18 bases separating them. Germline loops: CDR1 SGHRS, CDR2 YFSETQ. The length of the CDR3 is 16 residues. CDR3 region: CASRPFSDTSTDTQYF. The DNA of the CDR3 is TGCGCCAGCAGGCCTTTCTCGGACACTTCCACAGATACGCAGTATTTT.

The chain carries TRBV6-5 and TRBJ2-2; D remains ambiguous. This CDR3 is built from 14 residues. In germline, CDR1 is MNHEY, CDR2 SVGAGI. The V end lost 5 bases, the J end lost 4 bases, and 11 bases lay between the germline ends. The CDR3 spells CASSQRRPTGELFF. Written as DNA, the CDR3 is TGTGCCAGCAGTCAAAGGCGTCCCACCGGGGAGCTGTTTTTT.

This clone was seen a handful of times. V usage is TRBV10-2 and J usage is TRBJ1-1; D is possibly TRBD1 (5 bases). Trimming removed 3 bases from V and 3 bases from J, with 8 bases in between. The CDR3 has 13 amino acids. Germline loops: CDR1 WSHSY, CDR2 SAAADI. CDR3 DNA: TGCGCCAGCAGTGATGGGGGGGACACTGAAGCTTTCTTT. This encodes CASSDGGDTEAFF.

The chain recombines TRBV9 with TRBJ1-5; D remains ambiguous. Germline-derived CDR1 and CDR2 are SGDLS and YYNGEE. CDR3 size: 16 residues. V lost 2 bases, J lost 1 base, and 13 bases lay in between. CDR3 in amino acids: CASSVDPGRSNQPQHF. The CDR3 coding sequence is TGTGCCAGCAGCGTGGACCCCGGACGGAGCAATCAGCCCCAGCATTTT.

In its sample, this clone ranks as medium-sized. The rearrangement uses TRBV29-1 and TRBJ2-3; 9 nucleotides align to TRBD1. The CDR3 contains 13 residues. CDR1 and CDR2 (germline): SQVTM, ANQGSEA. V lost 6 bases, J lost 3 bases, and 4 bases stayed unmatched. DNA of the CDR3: TGCAGCGTCGACAGGGGGGCGACAGATACGCAGTATTTT. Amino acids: CSVDRGATDTQYF.

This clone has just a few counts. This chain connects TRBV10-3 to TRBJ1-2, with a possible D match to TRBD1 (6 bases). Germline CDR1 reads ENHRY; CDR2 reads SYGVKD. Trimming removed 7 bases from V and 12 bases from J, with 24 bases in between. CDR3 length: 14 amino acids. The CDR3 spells CAITSTGSNAANTF. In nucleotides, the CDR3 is TGTGCCATCACTTCAACAGGGTCTAACGCGGCTAACACCTTC.

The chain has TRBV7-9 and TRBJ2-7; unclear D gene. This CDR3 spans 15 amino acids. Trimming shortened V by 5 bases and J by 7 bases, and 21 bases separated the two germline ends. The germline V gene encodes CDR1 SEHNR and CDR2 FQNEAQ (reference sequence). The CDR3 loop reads CASSQGLGIDREQYF. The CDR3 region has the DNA TGTGCCAGCAGCCAAGGCCTCGGAATTGATCGGGAGCAGTACTTC.

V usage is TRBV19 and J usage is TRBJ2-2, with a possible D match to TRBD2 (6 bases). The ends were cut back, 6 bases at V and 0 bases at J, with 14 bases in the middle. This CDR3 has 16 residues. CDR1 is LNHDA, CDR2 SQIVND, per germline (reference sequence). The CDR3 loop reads CASSTKGLSNTGELFF. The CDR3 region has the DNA TGTGCCAGTAGCACGAAGGGACTTTCGAACACCGGGGAGCTGTTTTTT.

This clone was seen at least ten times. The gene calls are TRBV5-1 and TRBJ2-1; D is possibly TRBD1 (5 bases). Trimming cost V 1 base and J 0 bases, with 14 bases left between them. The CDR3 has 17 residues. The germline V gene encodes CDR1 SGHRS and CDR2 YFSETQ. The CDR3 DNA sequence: TGCGCCAGCAGCTTGTCGACAGCTCCGAGCTCCTACAATGAGCAGTTCTTC. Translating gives CASSLSTAPSSYNEQFF.

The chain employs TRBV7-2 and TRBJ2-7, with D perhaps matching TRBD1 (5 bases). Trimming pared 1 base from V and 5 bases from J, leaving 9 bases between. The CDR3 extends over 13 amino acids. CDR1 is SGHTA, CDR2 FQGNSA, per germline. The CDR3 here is CASSLGRAHEQYF. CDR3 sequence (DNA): TGTGCCAGCAGCTTAGGCAGGGCTCACGAGCAGTACTTC.

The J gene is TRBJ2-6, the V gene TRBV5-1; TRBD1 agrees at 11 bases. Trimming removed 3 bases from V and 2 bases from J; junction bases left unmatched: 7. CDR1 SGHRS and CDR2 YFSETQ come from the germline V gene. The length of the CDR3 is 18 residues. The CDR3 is CASSSRTGGRTGANVLTF. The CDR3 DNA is TGCGCCAGCAGCTCACGGACAGGGGGCAGGACTGGGGCCAACGTCCTGACTTTC.

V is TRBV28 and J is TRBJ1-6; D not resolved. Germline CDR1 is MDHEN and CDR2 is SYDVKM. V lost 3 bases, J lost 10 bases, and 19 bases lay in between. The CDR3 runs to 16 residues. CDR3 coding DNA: TGTGCCAGCAGTTTGGTGCAGGTAGTATGGGGATCACCCCTCCACTTT. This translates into CASSLVQVVWGSPLHF.

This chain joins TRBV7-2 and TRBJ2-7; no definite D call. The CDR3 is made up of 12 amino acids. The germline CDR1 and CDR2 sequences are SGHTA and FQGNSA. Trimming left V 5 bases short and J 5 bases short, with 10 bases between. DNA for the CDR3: TGTGCCAGCAGCCCCTCTGAGAACGAGCAGTACTTC. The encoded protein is CASSPSENEQYF.

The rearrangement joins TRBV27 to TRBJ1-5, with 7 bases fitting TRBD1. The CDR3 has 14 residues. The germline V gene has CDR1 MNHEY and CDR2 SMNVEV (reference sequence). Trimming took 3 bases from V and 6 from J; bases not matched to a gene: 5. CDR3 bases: TGTGCCAGCAGTTTTGGAAGGGGGCTTCAGCCCCAGCATTTT. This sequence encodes CASSFGRGLQPQHF.

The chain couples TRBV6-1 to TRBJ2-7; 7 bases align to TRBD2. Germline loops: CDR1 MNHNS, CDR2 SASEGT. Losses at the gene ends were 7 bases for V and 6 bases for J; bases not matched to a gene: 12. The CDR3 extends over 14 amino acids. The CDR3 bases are TGTGCCAGCAAGCGGAAAGGGGAGGGTGGCGAGCAGTACTTC. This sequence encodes CASKRKGEGGEQYF.

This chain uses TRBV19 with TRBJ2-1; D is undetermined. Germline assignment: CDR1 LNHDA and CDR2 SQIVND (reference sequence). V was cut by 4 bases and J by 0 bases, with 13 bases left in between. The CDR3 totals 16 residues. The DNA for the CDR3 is TGTGCCAGTAGTAGAGGAATCGGAAGCTCCTACAATGAGCAGTTCTTC. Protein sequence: CASSRGIGSSYNEQFF.

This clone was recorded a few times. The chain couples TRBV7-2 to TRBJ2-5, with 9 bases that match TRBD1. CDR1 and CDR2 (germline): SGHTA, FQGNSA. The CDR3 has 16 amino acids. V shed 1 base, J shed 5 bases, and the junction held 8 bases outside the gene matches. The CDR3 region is CASSLVDRGGRETQYF. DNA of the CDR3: TGTGCCAGCAGCTTAGTGGACAGGGGTGGCAGGGAGACCCAGTACTTC. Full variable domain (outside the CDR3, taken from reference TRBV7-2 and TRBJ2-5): GAGVSQSPSNKVTEKGKDVELRCDPISGHTALYWYRQSLGQGLEFLIYFQGNSAPDKSGLPSDRFSAERTGGSVSTLTIQRTQQEDSAVYLCASSLVDRGGRETQYFGPGTRLLVL.

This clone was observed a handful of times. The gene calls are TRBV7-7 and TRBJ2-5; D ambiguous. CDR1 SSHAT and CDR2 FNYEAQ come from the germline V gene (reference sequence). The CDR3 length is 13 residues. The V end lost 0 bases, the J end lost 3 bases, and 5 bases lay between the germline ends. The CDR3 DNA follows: TGTGCCAGCAGCTTAGCGCCCAAAGAGACCCAGTACTTC. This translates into CASSLAPKETQYF.

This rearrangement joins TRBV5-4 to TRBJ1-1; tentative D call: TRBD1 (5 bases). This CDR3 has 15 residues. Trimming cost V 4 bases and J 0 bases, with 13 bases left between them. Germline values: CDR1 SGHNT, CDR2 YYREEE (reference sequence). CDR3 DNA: TGTGCCAGCAGCACGGGGGGGTTTGTGAACACTGAAGCTTTCTTT. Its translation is CASSTGGFVNTEAFF.

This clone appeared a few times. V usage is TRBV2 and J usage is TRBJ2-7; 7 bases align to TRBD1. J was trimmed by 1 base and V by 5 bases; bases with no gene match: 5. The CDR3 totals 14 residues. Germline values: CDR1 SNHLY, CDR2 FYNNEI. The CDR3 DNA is TGTGCCAGCAGTCAAGGGGGCAGATCCTACGAGCAGTACTTC. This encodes CASSQGGRSYEQYF.

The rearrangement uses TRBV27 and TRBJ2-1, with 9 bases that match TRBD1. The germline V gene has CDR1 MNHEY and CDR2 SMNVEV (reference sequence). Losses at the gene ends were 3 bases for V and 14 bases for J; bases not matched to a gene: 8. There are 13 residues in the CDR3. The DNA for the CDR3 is TGTGCCAGCAGTTTGGGGACCGGGACAGGGAAGTTCTTC. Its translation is CASSLGTGTGKFF.

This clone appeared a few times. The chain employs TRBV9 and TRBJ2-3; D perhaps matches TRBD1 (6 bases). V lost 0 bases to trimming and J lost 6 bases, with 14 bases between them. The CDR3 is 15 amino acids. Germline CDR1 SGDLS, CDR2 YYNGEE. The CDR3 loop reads CASSVGRGLWDTQYF. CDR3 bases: TGTGCCAGCAGCGTAGGAAGGGGGTTATGGGATACGCAGTATTTT.